This entry is about one T cell receptor beta chain. Produced via immunoSEQ multiplex PCR; TCRdb's table is partial and in-frame only. The table has some 2,500,000 clones, 80% to 95% seen once. The sample originates from a study of shared clonotypes between healthy human individuals. Trimming left V 4 bases short and J 0 bases short, with 10 bases between. Looked up from germline, CDR1 is SGHAT and CDR2 is FQNNGV. The CDR3 is 14 amino acids. This chain connects TRBV11-2 to TRBJ2-7, with D hard to call. This receptor was identified in a man aged 18 to 29 in good health. Some clones in this sample may be carry-over from other donors' samples. The material sequenced was naive CD4+ T cells from PBMCs. Subset described: CD45RA+ positively selected. This CDR3 reads CASSSTTPSYEQYF. The CDR3 DNA follows: TGTGCCAGCAGCTCGACGACACCCTCCTACGAGCAGTACTTC. Supplemented by reference TRBV11-2 and TRBJ2-7, the full variable domain reads EAGVAQSPRYKIIEKRQSVAFWCNPISGHATLYWYQQILGQGPKLLIQFQNNGVVDDSQLPKDRFSAERLKGVDSTLKIQPAKLEDSAVYLCASSSTTPSYEQYFGPGTRLTVT.